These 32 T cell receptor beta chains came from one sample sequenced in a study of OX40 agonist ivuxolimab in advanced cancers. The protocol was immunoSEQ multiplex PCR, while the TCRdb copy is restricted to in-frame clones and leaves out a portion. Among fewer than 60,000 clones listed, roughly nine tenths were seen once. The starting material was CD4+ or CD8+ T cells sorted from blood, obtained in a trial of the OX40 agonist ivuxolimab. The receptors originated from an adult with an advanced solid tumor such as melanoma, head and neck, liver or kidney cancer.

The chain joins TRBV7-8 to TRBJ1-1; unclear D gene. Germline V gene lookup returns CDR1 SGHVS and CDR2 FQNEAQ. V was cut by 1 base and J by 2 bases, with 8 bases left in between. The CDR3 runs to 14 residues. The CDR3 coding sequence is TGTGCCAGCAGCTTAGTTGTGGCAAACACTGAAGCTTTCTTT. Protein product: CASSLVVANTEAFF.

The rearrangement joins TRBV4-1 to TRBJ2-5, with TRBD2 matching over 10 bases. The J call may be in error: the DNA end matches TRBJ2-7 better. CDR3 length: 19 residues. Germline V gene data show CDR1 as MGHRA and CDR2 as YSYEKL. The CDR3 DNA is TGCGCCAGCAGCCAAGTTCCACCAAGACTAGCGGGTGATTACTACGAGCAGTACTTC. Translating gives CASSQVPPRLAGDYYEQYF.

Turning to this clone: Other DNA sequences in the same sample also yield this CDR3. This CDR3 is CASSQDLAFQETQYF. CDR3 nucleotides: TGCGCCAGCAGCCAAGATCTTGCATTTCAAGAGACCCAGTACTTC. This chain connects TRBV4-1 to TRBJ2-5; D not certain. CDR3 length: 15 amino acids. Germline loops: CDR1 MGHRA, CDR2 YSYEKL. Trimming took off 0 bases at V and 2 bases at J, with 10 bases between the two ends.

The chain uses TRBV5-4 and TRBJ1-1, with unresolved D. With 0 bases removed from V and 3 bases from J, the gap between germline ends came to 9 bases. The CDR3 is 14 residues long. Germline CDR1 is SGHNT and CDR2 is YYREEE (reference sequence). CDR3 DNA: TGTGCCAGCAGCTTGGAGATGTTCGACACTGAAGCTTTCTTT. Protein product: CASSLEMFDTEAFF.

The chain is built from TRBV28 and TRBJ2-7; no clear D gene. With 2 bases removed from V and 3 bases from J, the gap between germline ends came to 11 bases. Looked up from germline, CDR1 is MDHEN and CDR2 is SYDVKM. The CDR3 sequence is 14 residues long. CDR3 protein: CASSLTGPNYEQYF. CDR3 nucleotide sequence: TGTGCCAGCAGTTTAACCGGCCCCAACTACGAGCAGTACTTC.

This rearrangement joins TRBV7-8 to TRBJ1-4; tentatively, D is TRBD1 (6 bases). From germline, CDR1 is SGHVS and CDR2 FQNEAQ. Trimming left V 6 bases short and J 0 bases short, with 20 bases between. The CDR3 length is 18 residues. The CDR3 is CASSLLAGGAPTNEKLFF. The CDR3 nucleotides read TGTGCCAGCAGTTTACTCGCTGGGGGGGCGCCAACTAATGAAAAACTGTTTTTT.

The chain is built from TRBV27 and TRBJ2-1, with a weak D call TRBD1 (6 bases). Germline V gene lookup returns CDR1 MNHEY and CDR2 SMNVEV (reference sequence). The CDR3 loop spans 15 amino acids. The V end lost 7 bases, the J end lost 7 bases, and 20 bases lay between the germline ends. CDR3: CASTPWGDRSNEQFF. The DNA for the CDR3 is TGTGCCAGCACCCCATGGGGCGACAGGTCGAATGAGCAGTTCTTC.

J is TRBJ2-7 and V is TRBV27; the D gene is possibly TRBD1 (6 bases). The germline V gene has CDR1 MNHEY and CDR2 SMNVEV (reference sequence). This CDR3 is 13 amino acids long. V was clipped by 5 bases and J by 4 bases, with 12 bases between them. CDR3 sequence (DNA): TGTGCCAGCAGTCGCCCGGACAGTTACGAGCAGTACTTC. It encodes CASSRPDSYEQYF.

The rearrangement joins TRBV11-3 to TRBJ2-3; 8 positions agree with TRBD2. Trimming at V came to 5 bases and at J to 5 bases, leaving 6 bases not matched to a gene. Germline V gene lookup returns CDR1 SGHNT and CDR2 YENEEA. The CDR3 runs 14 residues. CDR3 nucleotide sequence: TGTGCCAGCAGCCCGGGAGGGCGGGAAGATACGCAGTATTTT. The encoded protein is CASSPGGREDTQYF. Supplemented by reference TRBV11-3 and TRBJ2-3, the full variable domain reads EAGVVQSPRYKIIEKKQPVAFWCNPISGHNTLYWYLQNLGQGPELLIRYENEEAVDDSQLPKDRFSAERLKGVDSTLKIQPAELGDSAVYLCASSPGGREDTQYFGPGTRLTVL.

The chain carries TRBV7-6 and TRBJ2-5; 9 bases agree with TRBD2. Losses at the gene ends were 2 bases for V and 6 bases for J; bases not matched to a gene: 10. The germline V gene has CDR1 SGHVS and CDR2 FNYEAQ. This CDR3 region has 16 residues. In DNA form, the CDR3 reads TGTGCCAGCAGCTTAACTGCGGGAGGGGGGGGAAAGACCCAGTACTTC. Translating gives CASSLTAGGGGKTQYF.

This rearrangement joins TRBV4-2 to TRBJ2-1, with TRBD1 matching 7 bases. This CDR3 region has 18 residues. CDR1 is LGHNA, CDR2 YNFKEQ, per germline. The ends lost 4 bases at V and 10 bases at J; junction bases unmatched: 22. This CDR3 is CASSRGIGQEKTPKEQFF. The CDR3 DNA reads TGTGCCAGCAGCCGAGGTATCGGACAGGAGAAAACCCCAAAAGAGCAGTTCTTC.

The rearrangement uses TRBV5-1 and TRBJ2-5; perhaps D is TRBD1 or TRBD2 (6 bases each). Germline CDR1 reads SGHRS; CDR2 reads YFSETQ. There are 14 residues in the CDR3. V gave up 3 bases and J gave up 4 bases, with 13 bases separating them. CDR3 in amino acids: CASSWGAETETQYF. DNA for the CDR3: TGCGCCAGCAGCTGGGGGGCGGAAACAGAGACCCAGTACTTC.

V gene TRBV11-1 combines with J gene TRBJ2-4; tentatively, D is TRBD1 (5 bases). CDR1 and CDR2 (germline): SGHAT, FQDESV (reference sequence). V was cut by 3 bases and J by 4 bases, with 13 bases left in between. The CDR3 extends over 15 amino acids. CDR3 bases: TGTGCCAGCAGCTTTTTAGGGGCAGGGAAAAACATTCAGTACTTC. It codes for CASSFLGAGKNIQYF.

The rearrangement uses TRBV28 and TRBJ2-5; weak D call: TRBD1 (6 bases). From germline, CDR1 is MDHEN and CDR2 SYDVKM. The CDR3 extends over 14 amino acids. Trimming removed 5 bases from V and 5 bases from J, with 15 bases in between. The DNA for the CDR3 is TGTGCCAGCAGTCGACCACAGGGTCCGGAGACCCAGTACTTC. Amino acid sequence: CASSRPQGPETQYF.

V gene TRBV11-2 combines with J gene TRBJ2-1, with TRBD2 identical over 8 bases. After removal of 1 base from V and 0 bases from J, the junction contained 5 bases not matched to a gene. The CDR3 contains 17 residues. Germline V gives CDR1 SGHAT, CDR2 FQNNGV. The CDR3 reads CASSLGTSGYSYNEQFF. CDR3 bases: TGTGCCAGCAGCTTAGGTACTAGCGGTTACTCCTACAATGAGCAGTTCTTC.

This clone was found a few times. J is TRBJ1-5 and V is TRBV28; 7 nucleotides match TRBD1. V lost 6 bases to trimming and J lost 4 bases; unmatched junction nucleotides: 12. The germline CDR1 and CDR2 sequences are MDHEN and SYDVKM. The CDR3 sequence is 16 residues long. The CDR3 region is CASRQGGSQPNQPQHF. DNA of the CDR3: TGTGCCAGCAGACAAGGGGGCTCCCAACCAAATCAGCCCCAGCATTTT.

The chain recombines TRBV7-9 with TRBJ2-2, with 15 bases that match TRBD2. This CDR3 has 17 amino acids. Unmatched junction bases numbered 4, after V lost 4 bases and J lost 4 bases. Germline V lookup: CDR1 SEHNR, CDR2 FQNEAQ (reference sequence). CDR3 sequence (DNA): TGTGCCAGCAGCTATGGGACTAGCGGGGGGCTCACCGGGGAGCTGTTTTTT. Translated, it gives CASSYGTSGGLTGELFF.

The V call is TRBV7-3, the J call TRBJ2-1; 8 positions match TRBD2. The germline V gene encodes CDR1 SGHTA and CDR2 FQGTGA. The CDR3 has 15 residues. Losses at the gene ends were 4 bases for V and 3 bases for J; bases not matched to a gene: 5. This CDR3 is CASSSTSGVYNEQFF. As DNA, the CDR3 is TGTGCCAGCAGCTCCACTAGCGGAGTCTACAATGAGCAGTTCTTC.

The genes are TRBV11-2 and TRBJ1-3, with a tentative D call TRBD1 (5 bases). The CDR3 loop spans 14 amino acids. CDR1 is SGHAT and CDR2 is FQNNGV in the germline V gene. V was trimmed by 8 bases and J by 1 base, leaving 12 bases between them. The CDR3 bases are TGTGCCAGCGGGGTTGGGGGTTCTGGAAACACCATATATTTT. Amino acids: CASGVGGSGNTIYF.

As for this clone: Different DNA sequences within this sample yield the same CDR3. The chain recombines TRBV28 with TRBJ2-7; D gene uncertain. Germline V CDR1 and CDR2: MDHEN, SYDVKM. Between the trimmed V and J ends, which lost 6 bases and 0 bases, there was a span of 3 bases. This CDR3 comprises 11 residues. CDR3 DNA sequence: TGTGCCAGCAGCATCTCCTACGAGCAGTACTTC. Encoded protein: CASSISYEQYF.

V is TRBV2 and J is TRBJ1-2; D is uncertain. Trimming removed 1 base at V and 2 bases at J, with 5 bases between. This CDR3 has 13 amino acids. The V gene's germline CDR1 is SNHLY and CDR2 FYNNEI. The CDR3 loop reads CASSEGVNYGYTF. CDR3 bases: TGTGCCAGCAGTGAAGGGGTCAACTATGGCTACACCTTC.

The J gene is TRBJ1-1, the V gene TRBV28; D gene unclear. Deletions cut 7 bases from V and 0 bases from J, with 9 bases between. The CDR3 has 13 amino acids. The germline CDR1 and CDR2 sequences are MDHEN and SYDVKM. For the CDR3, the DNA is TGTGCCAGCATCGGGTCAGTGAACACTGAAGCTTTCTTT. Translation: CASIGSVNTEAFF.

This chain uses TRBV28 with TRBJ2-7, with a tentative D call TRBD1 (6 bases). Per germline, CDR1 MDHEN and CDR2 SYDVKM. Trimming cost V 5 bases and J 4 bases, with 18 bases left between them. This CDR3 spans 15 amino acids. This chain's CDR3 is CASSLPRGQSYEQYF. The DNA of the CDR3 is TGTGCCAGCAGTCTTCCCAGGGGCCAATCTTACGAGCAGTACTTC.

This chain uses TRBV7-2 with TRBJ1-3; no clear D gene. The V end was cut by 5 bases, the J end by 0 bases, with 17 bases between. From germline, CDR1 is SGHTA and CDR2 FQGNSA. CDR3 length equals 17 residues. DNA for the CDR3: TGTGCCAGCAGCCTTGGGTGGGCGGGAAGCTCTGGAAACACCATATATTTT. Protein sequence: CASSLGWAGSSGNTIYF. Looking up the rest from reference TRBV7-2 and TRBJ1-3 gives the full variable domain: GAGVSQSPSNKVTEKGKDVELRCDPISGHTALYWYRQSLGQGLEFLIYFQGNSAPDKSGLPSDRFSAERTGGSVSTLTIQRTQQEDSAVYLCASSLGWAGSSGNTIYFGEGSWLTVV.

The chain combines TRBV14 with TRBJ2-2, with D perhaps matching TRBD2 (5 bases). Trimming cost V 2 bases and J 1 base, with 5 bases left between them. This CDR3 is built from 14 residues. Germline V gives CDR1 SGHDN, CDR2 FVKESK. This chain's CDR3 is CASSQTRNTGELFF. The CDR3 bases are TGTGCCAGCAGCCAAACTAGGAACACCGGGGAGCTGTTTTTT.

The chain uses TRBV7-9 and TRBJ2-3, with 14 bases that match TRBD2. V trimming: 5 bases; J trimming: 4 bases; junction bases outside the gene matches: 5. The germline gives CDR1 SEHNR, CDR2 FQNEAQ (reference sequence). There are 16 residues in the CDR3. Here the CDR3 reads CASSPRLAGGADTQYF. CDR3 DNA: TGTGCCAGCAGCCCAAGACTAGCGGGAGGGGCAGATACGCAGTATTTT.

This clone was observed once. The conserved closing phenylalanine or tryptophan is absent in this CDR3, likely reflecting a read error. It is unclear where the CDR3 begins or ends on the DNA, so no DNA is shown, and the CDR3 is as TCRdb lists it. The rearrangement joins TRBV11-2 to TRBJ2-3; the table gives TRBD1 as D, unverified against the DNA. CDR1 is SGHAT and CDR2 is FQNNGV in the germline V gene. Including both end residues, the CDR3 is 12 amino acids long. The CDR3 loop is CASSLRGQGAVL.

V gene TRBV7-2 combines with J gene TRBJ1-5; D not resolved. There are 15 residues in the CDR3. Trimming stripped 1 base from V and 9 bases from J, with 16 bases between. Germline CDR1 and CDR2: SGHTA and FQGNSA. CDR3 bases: TGTGCCAGCAGCTTAGTCGCCGGTGGCACGGGGCCCCAGCATTTT. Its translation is CASSLVAGGTGPQHF.

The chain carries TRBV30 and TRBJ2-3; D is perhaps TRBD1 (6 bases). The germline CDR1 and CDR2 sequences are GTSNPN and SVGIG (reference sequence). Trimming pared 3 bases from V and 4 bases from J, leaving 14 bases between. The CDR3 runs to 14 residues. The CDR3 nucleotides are TGTGCCTGGAGCGACAGGATTTTCCCAGATACGCAGTATTTT. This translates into CAWSDRIFPDTQYF.

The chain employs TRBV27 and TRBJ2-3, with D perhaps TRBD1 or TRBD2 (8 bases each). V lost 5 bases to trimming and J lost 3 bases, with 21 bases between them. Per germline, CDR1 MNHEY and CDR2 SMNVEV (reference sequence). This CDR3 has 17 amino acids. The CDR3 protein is CASSPRQGSGGTDTQYF. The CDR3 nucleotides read TGTGCCAGCAGTCCGCGACAGGGGTCGGGAGGGACAGATACGCAGTATTTT.

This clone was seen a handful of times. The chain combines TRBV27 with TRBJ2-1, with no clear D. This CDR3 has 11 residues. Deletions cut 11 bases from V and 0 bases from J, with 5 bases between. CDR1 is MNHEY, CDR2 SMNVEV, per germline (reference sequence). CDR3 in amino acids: CAESSYNEQFF. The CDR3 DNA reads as TGTGCCGAGAGCTCCTACAATGAGCAGTTCTTC.

The CDR3 nucleotides read TGTGCCAGCAGCTTGGGACAGGCGAACTCTGGGGCCAACGTCCTGACTTTC. It specifies CASSLGQANSGANVLTF. V gene TRBV7-9 combines with J gene TRBJ2-6, with 8 bases aligning to TRBD1. This CDR3 is 17 amino acids long. Germline V CDR1 and CDR2: SEHNR, FQNEAQ (reference sequence). J lost 0 bases, V lost 3 bases, and 4 bases had no gene match.